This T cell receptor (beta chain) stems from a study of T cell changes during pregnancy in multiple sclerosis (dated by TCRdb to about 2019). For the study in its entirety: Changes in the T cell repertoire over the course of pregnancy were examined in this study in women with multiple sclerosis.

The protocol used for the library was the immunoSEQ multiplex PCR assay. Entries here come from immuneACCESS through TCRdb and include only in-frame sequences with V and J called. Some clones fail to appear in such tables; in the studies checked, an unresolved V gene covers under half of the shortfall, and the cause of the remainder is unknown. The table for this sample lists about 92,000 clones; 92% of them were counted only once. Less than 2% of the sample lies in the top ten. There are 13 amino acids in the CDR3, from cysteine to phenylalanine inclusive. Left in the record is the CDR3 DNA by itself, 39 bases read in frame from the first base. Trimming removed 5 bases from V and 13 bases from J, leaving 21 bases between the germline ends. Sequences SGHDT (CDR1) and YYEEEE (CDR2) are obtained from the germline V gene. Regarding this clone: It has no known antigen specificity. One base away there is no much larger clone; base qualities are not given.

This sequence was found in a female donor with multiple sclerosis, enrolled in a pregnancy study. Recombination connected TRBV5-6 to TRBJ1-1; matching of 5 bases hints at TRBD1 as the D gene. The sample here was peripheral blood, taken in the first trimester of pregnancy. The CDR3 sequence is CASSSRALPSGFF. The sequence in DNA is TGTGCCAGCAGTTCCAGGGCCCTACCCAGTGGTTTCTTT.